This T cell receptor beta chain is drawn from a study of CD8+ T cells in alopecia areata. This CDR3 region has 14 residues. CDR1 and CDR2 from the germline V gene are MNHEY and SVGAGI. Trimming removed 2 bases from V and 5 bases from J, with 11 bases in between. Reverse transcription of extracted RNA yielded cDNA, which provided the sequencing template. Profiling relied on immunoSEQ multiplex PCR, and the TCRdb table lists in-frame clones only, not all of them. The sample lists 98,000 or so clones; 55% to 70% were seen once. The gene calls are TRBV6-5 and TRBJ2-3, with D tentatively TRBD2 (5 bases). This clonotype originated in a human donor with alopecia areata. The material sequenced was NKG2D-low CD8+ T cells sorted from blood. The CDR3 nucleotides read TGTGCCAGCAGTTACATGGCGGGTGAAGATACGCAGTATTTT. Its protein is CASSYMAGEDTQYF.